This TCR beta chain is drawn from a study of tumor-infiltrating lymphocytes in oesophageal squamous cell carcinoma. Notes on this clonotype: Because the CDR3 is missing its conserved closing phenylalanine or tryptophan, this is likely a read error. The DNA is omitted, as the CDR3 cannot be located on it reliably, and the CDR3 follows TCRdb's listing.

Inclusive of both ends, the CDR3 amounts to 19 amino acids. Germline CDR1 SGHVT, CDR2 SQSDAQ. One entry per CDR3 protein results from TCRdb running MiXCR on the PCR reads. This sample has under 20,000 distinct CDR3 sequences; about two fifths occur once, and the top ten carry roughly 19%. The chain joins TRBV7-4 to TRBJ2-3; TRBD2 reflects the table's D call only, with no check against the DNA. Sequencing was performed on esophageal tumor tissue. This TCR derives from a male donor with esophageal squamous cell carcinoma. The CDR3 spells CASSLRDGTSGNVEQFFGP.